These T cell receptor beta chains were read from a single sample in a study of CD8 T cells in Susac syndrome. TCRdb reprocessed the immunoSEQ multiplex PCR reads with MiXCR, giving one entry per CDR3 protein. Of some 97,000 distinct CDR3 sequences listed, approximately 95% were seen once; the top ten hold 0.25% to 0.35%. Sequences were obtained from CD8+ T cells from PBMCs. These receptors all stem from a human donor with Susac syndrome. CDR3s include the opening cysteine and the closing phenylalanine or tryptophan. Each record gives: clone size, D gene, V gene, J gene, CDR3 DNA, CDR3 protein. D genes are given only for firm matches. Clone size, where shown, is once, few, many, or a class for clones that have expanded.

size: once
D: -
V: TRBV9
J: TRBJ1-2
DNA: TGTGCCAGCAGCGCAGACGGAGGCGGCTATGGCTACACCTTC
CDR3: CASSADGGGYGYTF

size: -
D: TRBD1
V: TRBV11-2
J: TRBJ1-2
DNA: TGTGCCAGCAGCTTAGGGGGACAGCTACCGCACTATGGCTACACCTTC
CDR3: CASSLGGQLPHYGYTF

size: -
D: -
V: TRBV7-6
J: TRBJ2-7
DNA: TGTGCCAGCACCCCGGCGGGTGTAGGCTACGAGCAGTACTTC
CDR3: CASTPAGVGYEQYF

size: once
D: -
V: TRBV19
J: TRBJ1-5
DNA: TGTGCCAGTAGTGGGCTCCTCGTCCAGCCCCAGCATTTT
CDR3: CASSGLLVQPQHF

size: once
D: TRBD1
V: TRBV14
J: TRBJ2-1
DNA: TGTGCCAGCAGCCAAGATTACAGGGGCAATGAGCAGTTCTTC
CDR3: CASSQDYRGNEQFF

size: -
D: TRBD2
V: TRBV5-4
J: TRBJ2-5
DNA: TGTGCCAGCAGCTGGGACCCAACCGGACTAGCGGGGGCACAAGAGACCCAGTACTTC
CDR3: CASSWDPTGLAGAQETQYF

size: -
D: -
V: TRBV2
J: TRBJ2-3
DNA: TGTGCCAGCAGTGAAGCGGCGGGGCGGACGAATACGCAGTATTTT
CDR3: CASSEAAGRTNTQYF

size: -
D: TRBD2
V: TRBV11-2
J: TRBJ2-7
DNA: TGTGCCAGCGCTAGCGGTACCTACGAGCAGTACTTC
CDR3: CASASGTYEQYF

size: -
D: -
V: TRBV20-1
J: TRBJ2-2
DNA: TGCAGTGTCCAGGGGGGCACCGGGGAGCTGTTTTTT
CDR3: CSVQGGTGELFF

size: -
D: -
V: TRBV6-5
J: TRBJ1-5
DNA: TGTGCCAGCGCGTATAGCAATCAGCCCCAGCATTTT
CDR3: CASAYSNQPQHF

size: once
D: TRBD2
V: TRBV20-1
J: TRBJ2-1
DNA: TGCAGTGTTCCCCGGGGGGTATCCTACAATGAGCAGTTCTTC
CDR3: CSVPRGVSYNEQFF

size: -
D: -
V: TRBV20-1
J: TRBJ1-2
DNA: TGCAGTGCACCCATACCATCCCGGGACATTGCCTATGGCTACACCTTC
CDR3: CSAPIPSRDIAYGYTF

size: -
D: -
V: TRBV4-2
J: TRBJ2-2
DNA: TGTGCCAGCAGCCAAGATGGGCCGGAATATTTGAACACCGGGGAGCTGTTTTTT
CDR3: CASSQDGPEYLNTGELFF

size: -
D: TRBD1
V: TRBV28
J: TRBJ2-5
DNA: TGTGCCAGCAGGCAACAGGGGGTAAAACGAGAGACCCAGTACTTC
CDR3: CASRQQGVKRETQYF

size: -
D: -
V: TRBV24-1
J: TRBJ2-5
DNA: TGTGCCACCAGTGCCCCCGGGACCCAGTACTTC
CDR3: CATSAPGTQYF

size: -
D: -
V: TRBV7-9
J: TRBJ2-2
DNA: TGTGCCAGCAGCTCCGTCAGGGCCGGGGAGCTGTTTTTT
CDR3: CASSSVRAGELFF

size: -
D: TRBD1
V: TRBV7-2
J: TRBJ2-7
DNA: TGTGCCAGCAGCTGGGGGACAGGGTGGTACGAGCAGTACTTC
CDR3: CASSWGTGWYEQYF

size: -
D: -
V: TRBV12-3/TRBV12-4
J: TRBJ1-5
DNA: TGTGCCAGCAGTGCGGGGGTCGGTCAGCCCCAGCATTTT
CDR3: CASSAGVGQPQHF

size: -
D: -
V: TRBV25-1
J: TRBJ2-7
DNA: TGTGCCAGCAGTGAATGGGGGGACTCATACGAGCAGTACTTC
CDR3: CASSEWGDSYEQYF

size: -
D: -
V: TRBV20-1
J: TRBJ1-6
DNA: TGCAGTGCTAGGCTAGGACAGACCAATTCACCCCTCCACTTT
CDR3: CSARLGQTNSPLHF

size: once
D: TRBD1
V: TRBV2
J: TRBJ1-4
DNA: TGTGCCAGCGCCCGGCAGGGGGGAACAACTAATGAAAAACTGTTTTTT
CDR3: CASARQGGTTNEKLFF

size: -
D: -
V: TRBV3-1
J: TRBJ2-5
DNA: TGTGCCAGCAGCCGCCGGGACAATCAAGAGACCCAGTACTTC
CDR3: CASSRRDNQETQYF

size: once
D: TRBD2
V: TRBV9
J: TRBJ2-2
DNA: TGTGCCAGCAGCCCCGGCGGACTAGCGGGGGGCACCGGGGAGCTGTTTTTT
CDR3: CASSPGGLAGGTGELFF

size: -
D: TRBD1
V: TRBV28
J: TRBJ2-5
DNA: TGTGCCAGCAGTCCCCAGACAGGGCTAACAGAGACCCAGTACTTC
CDR3: CASSPQTGLTETQYF

size: -
D: -
V: TRBV29-1
J: TRBJ1-1
DNA: TGCAGCGTTTCCAAGGACAGGAACACTGAAGCTTTCTTT
CDR3: CSVSKDRNTEAFF

size: -
D: -
V: TRBV20-1
J: TRBJ1-6
DNA: TGCAGTGCTAGGGGACGGGTTCTCAATTCACCCCTCCACTTT
CDR3: CSARGRVLNSPLHF

size: -
D: -
V: TRBV3-1
J: TRBJ2-5
DNA: TGTGCCAGCAGCCAAGGGGTAGCGGAGAACAATCCCCAAGAGACCCAGTACTTC
CDR3: CASSQGVAENNPQETQYF

size: -
D: -
V: TRBV12-3/TRBV12-4
J: TRBJ1-6
DNA: TGTGCCAGCAGTTTATCGGCAAATTCACCCCTCCACTTT
CDR3: CASSLSANSPLHF

size: -
D: TRBD2
V: TRBV29-1
J: TRBJ2-5
DNA: TGCAGCGTTGAACGACTAGCGGGGGAGACCCAGTACTTC
CDR3: CSVERLAGETQYF

size: -
D: -
V: TRBV12-3/TRBV12-4
J: TRBJ1-5
DNA: TGTGCCAGCACCGGAGGGGGGAAGCCCCAGCATTTT
CDR3: CASTGGGKPQHF